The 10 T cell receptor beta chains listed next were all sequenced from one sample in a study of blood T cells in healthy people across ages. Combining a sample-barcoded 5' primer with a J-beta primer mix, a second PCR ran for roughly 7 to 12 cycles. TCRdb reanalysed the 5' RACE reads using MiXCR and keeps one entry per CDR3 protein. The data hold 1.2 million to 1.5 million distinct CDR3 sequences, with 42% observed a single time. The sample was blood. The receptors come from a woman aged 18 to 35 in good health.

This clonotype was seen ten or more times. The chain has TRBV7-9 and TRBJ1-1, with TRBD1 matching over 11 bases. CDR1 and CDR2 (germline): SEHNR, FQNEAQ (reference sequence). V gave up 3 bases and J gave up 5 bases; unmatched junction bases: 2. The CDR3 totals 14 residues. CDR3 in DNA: TGTGCCAGCAGCTTGGGACAGGGGGAAACTGAAGCTTTCTTT. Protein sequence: CASSLGQGETEAFF.

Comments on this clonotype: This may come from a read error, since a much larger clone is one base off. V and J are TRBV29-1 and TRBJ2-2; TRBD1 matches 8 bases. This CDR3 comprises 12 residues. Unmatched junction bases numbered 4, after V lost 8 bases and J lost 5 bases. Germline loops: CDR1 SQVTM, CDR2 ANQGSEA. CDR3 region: CSTRQGTGELFF. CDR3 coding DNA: TGCAGCACCAGACAGGGGACCGGGGAGCTGTTTTTT.

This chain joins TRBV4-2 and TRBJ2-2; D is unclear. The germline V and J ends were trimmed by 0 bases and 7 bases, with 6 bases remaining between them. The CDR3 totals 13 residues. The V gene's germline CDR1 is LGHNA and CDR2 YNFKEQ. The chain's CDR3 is CASSQDRSGELFF. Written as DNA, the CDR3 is TGTGCCAGCAGCCAAGATAGGAGCGGGGAGCTGTTTTTT.

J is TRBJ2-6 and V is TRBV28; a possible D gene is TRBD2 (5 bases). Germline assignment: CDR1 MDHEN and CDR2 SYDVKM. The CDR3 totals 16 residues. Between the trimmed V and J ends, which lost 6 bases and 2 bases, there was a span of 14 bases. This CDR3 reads CASRSTSGAGANVLTF. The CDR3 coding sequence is TGTGCCAGCAGATCCACCTCCGGGGCTGGGGCCAACGTCCTGACTTTC.

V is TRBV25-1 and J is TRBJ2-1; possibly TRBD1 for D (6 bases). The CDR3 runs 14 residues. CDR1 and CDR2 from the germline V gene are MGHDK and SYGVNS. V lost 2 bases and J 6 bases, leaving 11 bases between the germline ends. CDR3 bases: TGTGCCAGCAGTGAAGAGGGACACGCCAATGAGCAGTTCTTC. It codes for CASSEEGHANEQFF.

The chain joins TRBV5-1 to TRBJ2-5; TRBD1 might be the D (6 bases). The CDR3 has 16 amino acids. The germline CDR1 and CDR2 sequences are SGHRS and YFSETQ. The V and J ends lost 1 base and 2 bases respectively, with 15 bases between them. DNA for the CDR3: TGCGCCAGCAGCTTGTGGGCAGGGGTGAGACAAGAGACCCAGTACTTC. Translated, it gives CASSLWAGVRQETQYF.

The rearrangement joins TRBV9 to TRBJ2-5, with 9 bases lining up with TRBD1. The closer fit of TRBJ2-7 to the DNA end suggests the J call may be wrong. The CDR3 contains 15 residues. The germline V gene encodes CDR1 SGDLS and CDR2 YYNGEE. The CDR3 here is CASSATGGLSYEQYF. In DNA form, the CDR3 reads TGTGCCAGCAGCGCCACAGGGGGCCTATCCTACGAGCAGTACTTC.

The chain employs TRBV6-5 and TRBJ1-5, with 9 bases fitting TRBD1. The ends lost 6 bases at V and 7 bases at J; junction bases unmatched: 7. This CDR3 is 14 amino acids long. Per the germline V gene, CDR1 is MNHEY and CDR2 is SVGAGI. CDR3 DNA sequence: TGTGCCAGCAGCAAACAGGGGGCTGGACAGCCCCAGCATTTT. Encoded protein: CASSKQGAGQPQHF.

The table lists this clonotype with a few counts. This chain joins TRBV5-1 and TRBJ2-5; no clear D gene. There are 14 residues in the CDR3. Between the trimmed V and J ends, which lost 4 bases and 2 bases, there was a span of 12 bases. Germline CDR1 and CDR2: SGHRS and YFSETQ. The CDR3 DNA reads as TGCGCCAGCAGCGTGGTGGCCGGACAAGAGACCCAGTACTTC. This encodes CASSVVAGQETQYF.

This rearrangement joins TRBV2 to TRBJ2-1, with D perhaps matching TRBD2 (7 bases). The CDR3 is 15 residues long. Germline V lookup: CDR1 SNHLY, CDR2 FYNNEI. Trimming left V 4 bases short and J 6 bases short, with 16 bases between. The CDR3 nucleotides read TGTGCCAGCAGTGGTTCACAGGGAGGGTCCAATGAGCAGTTCTTC. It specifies CASSGSQGGSNEQFF.